Each of the 2 T cell receptor beta chains below was sequenced from the same sample in a study of T-cell reconstitution after alpha-beta-depleted transplantation in children. Unique molecular identifiers were incorporated during preparation of the TCRbeta library. TCRdb used MiXCR to reprocess the PCR reads, holding one entry per CDR3 protein. The sample consists of 750,000 to 950,000 distinct CDR3 sequences, around 15% of them appearing once. Sequenced material: PBMCs, mostly from graft donor cells, taken 360 days after TCRalphabeta/CD19-depleted stem cell transplant. These receptors were obtained from a male patient younger than 18 who had a stem cell transplant for acute lymphoblastic leukemia, so the T cells may come from the graft donor.

This clonotype was seen a handful of times. The V call is TRBV11-2, the J call TRBJ2-1, with TRBD2 identical over 9 bases. From germline, CDR1 is SGHAT and CDR2 FQNNGV. The CDR3 extends over 16 amino acids. V lost 2 bases to trimming and J lost 7 bases; unmatched junction nucleotides: 9. In nucleotides, the CDR3 is TGTGCCAGCAGCTTAAAAGGCGGGAGGGCCTCAAATGAGCAGTTCTTC. Protein sequence: CASSLKGGRASNEQFF.

V and J are TRBV7-3 and TRBJ1-2; tentative D call: TRBD1 (5 bases). The germline V and J ends were trimmed by 1 base and 6 bases, with 9 bases remaining between them. CDR3 length: 13 residues. Germline CDR1 and CDR2: SGHTA and FQGTGA. The CDR3 DNA reads TGTGCCAGCAGCTTAATGGGACCCCATGGCTACACCTTC. It specifies CASSLMGPHGYTF.